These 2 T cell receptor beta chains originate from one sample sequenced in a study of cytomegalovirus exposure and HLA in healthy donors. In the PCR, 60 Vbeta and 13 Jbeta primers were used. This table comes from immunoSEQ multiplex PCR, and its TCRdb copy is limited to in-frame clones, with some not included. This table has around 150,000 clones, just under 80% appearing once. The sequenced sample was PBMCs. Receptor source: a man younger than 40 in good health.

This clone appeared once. CDR3 protein: CASSASFLAGVVLDTQYF. The CDR3 nucleotides are TGTGCCAGCAGCGCTAGTTTCCTAGCGGGAGTGGTTTTGGATACGCAGTATTTT. The V and J genes are TRBV11-3 and TRBJ2-3, with 10 positions matching TRBD2. CDR1 and CDR2 from the germline V gene are SGHNT and YENEEA. The junction had 17 bases not matched to a gene; V was cut back by 5 bases and J by 6 bases. The CDR3 contains 18 residues. The full variable domain, completed using reference TRBV11-3 and TRBJ2-3, is EAGVVQSPRYKIIEKKQPVAFWCNPISGHNTLYWYLQNLGQGPELLIRYENEEAVDDSQLPKDRFSAERLKGVDSTLKIQPAELGDSAVYLCASSASFLAGVVLDTQYFGPGTRLTVL.

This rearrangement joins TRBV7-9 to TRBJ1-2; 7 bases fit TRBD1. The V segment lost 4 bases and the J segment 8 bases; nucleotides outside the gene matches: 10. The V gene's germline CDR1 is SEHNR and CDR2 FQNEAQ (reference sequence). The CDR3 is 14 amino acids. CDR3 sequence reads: CASSSLGGLRGYTF. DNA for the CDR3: TGTGCCAGCAGCTCGTTAGGGGGCCTGCGGGGCTACACCTTC.